One sample yielded the 13 T cell receptor beta chains listed below, sequenced in a study of human T cells and chemical hapten exposure. MiXCR, applied by TCRdb to the RACE reads, yields one record per CDR3 protein. The data hold approximately 320,000 distinct CDR3 sequences, with 4.5% to 5.5% observed a single time. Time point reported: pre-sensitization, week 0. The treatment here: therapeutic diphenylcyclopropenone sensitization with weekly scalp DPC. The specimen was whole blood, collected in connection with sensitization to the hapten diphenylcyclopropenone (DPC). The receptors shown here come from a woman aged 18-29 years with alopecia areata. Some clones in this sample may be carry-over from other donors' samples.

This chain connects TRBV10-1 to TRBJ1-4; 7 bases align to TRBD1. Looked up from germline, CDR1 is WNHNN and CDR2 is SYGVQD (reference sequence). Trimming removed 3 bases from V and 3 bases from J; junction bases left unmatched: 16. The CDR3 consists of 19 residues. CDR3 coding DNA: TGCGCCAGCAGTGAACCAGGAGGGGGCGGTCCGGTTCCTAATGAAAAACTGTTTTTT. Encoded protein: CASSEPGGGGPVPNEKLFF.

This clonotype occurred a few times. This chain joins TRBV28 and TRBJ1-2, with 9 bases identical to TRBD1. The CDR3 runs to 14 residues. V was clipped by 4 bases and J by 6 bases; unmatched bases: 6. CDR1 and CDR2 (germline): MDHEN, SYDVKM. The CDR3, as DNA: TGTGCCAGCAGTTCCGGACAGGGGTCGAATGGCTACACCTTC. Translated: CASSSGQGSNGYTF.

This clonotype was seen only a few times. This chain joins TRBV29-1 and TRBJ1-1; D gene unclear. V lost 3 bases, J lost 8 bases, and 13 bases lay in between. The length of the CDR3 is 12 residues. Germline V gene lookup returns CDR1 SQVTM and CDR2 ANQGSEA. The CDR3 spells CSVDVWRAEAFF. In DNA, the CDR3 is TGCAGCGTTGACGTATGGAGAGCAGAAGCTTTCTTT.

This clonotype was counted between two and nine times. The genes are TRBV7-9 and TRBJ1-5, with D unresolved. CDR3 length: 14 residues. Trimming left V 5 bases short and J 6 bases short, with 14 bases between. Per the germline V gene, CDR1 is SEHNR and CDR2 is FQNEAQ (reference sequence). Here the CDR3 reads CASSLTVMGQPQHF. The CDR3, as DNA: TGTGCCAGCAGCCTAACGGTGATGGGTCAGCCCCAGCATTTT.

This clonotype was seen repeatedly, ten times or more. This rearrangement joins TRBV7-9 to TRBJ1-2, with D perhaps TRBD1 (5 bases). CDR1 is SEHNR, CDR2 FQNEAQ, per germline (reference sequence). The CDR3 sequence is 13 residues long. V lost 5 bases, J lost 4 bases, and 11 bases lay in between. CDR3 residues: CASSRDSRYGYTF. DNA for the CDR3: TGTGCCAGCAGCAGAGACAGCCGCTATGGCTACACCTTC. Using reference TRBV7-9 and TRBJ1-2 for the parts outside the CDR3, the full variable domain is DTGVSQNPRHKITKRGQNVTFRCDPISEHNRLYWYRQTLGQGPEFLTYFQNEAQLEKSRLLSDRFSAERPKGSFSTLEIQRTEQGDSAMYLCASSRDSRYGYTFGSGTRLTVV.

This clonotype was counted a few times. The CDR3 loop reads CASSPPGSSYEQYF. In nucleotides, the CDR3 is TGTGCCAGCTCACCACCGGGAAGCTCCTACGAGCAGTACTTC. The chain is built from TRBV18 and TRBJ2-7; D not resolved. This CDR3 is built from 14 residues. Trimming took 0 bases from V and 0 from J, leaving 6 bases between them. Germline CDR1 KGHSH, CDR2 LQKENI.

This clonotype was found a few times. The DNA of the CDR3 is TGTGCCAGCAGCTTTTCTAGCGGGGGTAGCACAGATACGCAGTATTTT. Its translation is CASSFSSGGSTDTQYF. V and J are TRBV7-2 and TRBJ2-3; TRBD2 matches at 10 bases. This CDR3 spans 16 amino acids. Germline CDR1 SGHTA, CDR2 FQGNSA. The V and J ends lost 3 bases and 0 bases, in that order; junction bases with no gene match: 3.

The J gene is TRBJ2-3, the V gene TRBV5-1; no clear D. From germline, CDR1 is SGHRS and CDR2 YFSETQ. V dropped 0 bases and J dropped 4 bases, with 9 bases sitting between them. The CDR3 is made up of 14 amino acids. The CDR3 region is CASSLGIAADTQYF. The CDR3 DNA follows: TGCGCCAGCAGCTTGGGAATAGCAGCAGATACGCAGTATTTT.

This clonotype was observed at least ten times. This chain links TRBV6-1 with TRBJ1-5; possible D gene TRBD1, 5 bases. The CDR3 is 14 residues long. With 3 bases removed from V and 6 bases from J, the gap between germline ends came to 12 bases. Per the germline V gene, CDR1 is MNHNS and CDR2 is SASEGT. CDR3 residues: CASSEGVLLQPQHF. In DNA, the CDR3 is TGTGCCAGCAGTGAGGGGGTCCTTCTTCAGCCCCAGCATTTT.

The chain has TRBV4-3 and TRBJ1-2; the D is unclear. Germline lookup yields CDR1 LGHNA and CDR2 YSLEER. The CDR3 spans 14 residues. Trimming shortened V by 1 base and J by 6 bases, and 12 bases separated the two germline ends. CDR3 nucleotides: TGCGCCAGCAGCCAAGTGCCGGTCCTAAATGGCTACACCTTC. Amino acid sequence: CASSQVPVLNGYTF.

This clonotype was found a few times. The V and J genes are TRBV12-3 or TRBV12-4 and TRBJ1-5; no firm D call. The length of the CDR3 is 13 residues. V was shortened by 5 bases and J by 3 bases, with 8 bases between the two germline ends. CDR3 nucleotide sequence: TGTGCCAGCAGTCCACAATACAATCAGCCCCAGCATTTT. Its translation: CASSPQYNQPQHF.

The chain combines TRBV7-2 with TRBJ2-5, with TRBD2 matching 14 bases. This CDR3 spans 16 amino acids. Germline-derived CDR1 and CDR2 are SGHTA and FQGNSA. V trimming: 1 base; J trimming: 6 bases; junction bases outside the gene matches: 4. As DNA, the CDR3 is TGTGCCAGCAGCTTAGGACTAGCGGGGGGGAGGAAGACCCAGTACTTC. Amino acid sequence: CASSLGLAGGRKTQYF.

This clonotype was counted at least ten times. The gene calls are TRBV20-1 and TRBJ1-3; D is uncertain. Trimming took 6 bases from V and 4 from J, leaving 16 bases between them. The CDR3 totals 14 residues. Germline lookup yields CDR1 DFQATT and CDR2 SNEGSKA (reference sequence). The CDR3 sequence: CSALFSGVGNTIYF. The CDR3 DNA follows: TGCAGTGCCCTTTTCTCCGGTGTCGGAAACACCATATATTTT.